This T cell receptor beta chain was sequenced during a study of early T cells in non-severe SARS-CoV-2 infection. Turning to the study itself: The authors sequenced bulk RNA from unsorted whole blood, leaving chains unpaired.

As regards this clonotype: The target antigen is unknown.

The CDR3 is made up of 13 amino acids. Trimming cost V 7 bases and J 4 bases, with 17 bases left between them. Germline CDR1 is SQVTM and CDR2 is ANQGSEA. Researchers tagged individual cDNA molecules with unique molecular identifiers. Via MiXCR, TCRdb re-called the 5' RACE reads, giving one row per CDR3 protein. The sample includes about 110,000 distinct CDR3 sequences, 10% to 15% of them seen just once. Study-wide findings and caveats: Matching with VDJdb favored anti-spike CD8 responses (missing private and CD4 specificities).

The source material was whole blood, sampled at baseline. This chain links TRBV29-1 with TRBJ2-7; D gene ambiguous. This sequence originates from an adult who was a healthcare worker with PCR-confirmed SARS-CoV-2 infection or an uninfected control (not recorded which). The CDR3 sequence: CSALSPDDYEQYF. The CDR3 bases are TGCAGCGCCTTATCCCCGGACGATTACGAGCAGTACTTC.